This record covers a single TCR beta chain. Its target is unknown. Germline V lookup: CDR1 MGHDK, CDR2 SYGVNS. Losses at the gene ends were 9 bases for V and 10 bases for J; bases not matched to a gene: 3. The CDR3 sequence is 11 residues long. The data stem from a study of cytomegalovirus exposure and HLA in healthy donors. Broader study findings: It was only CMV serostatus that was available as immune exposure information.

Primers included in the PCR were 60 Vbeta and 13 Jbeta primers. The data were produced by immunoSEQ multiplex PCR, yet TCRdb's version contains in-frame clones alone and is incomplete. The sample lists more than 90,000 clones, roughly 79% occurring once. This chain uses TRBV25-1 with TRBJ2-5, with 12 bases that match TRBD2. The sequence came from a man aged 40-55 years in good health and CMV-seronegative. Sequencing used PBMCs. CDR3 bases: TGTGCCAGTTTGGGACTAGCGGGCCAGTACTTC. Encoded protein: CASLGLAGQYF.